The subject of this entry is one TCR beta chain. Its antigen is unidentified. Germline V gene data show CDR1 as GTSNPN and CDR2 as SVGIG (reference sequence). With 3 bases removed from V and 3 bases from J, the gap between germline ends came to 18 bases. The CDR3 spans 16 residues. TCRdb reprocessed the RT-PCR reads with MiXCR, giving one entry per CDR3 protein. The table includes about 610,000 distinct CDR3 sequences, around 15% detected once. These data originate in a study of response to subunit inactivated influenza vaccine. General study points: It was the authors' suggestion that each seasonal influenza vaccination recruits few new T cells.

The chain combines TRBV30 with TRBJ1-5; tentative D call: TRBD1 (5 bases). The sequence came from a man in his forties or fifties who received an inactivated influenza vaccine. The sequenced sample was PBMCs from blood, obtained 12 days after vaccination. The CDR3 region is CAWSSPGGGTNQPQHF. The CDR3 DNA reads as TGTGCCTGGAGCTCCCCCGGGGGAGGAACCAATCAGCCCCAGCATTTT.